A selection of T cell receptor beta chains follows, all from one sample in a study of CD8+ T cells in alopecia areata. Some clones are missing from TCRdb's copy, which holds only in-frame ones; the method was immunoSEQ multiplex PCR. The sample holds about 210,000 clones; approximately 72% are singletons and the top ten take around 1.2%. This sample comprised CD4+ T cells sorted from blood, obtained around week 46, from a patient treated with tofacitinib. These receptor sequences come from a human donor with alopecia areata. The CDR3 runs from the conserved cysteine through the conserved F or W. D genes are given only for firm matches. The size of a clone is reported for some rows only, either as once, few or many, or as a class for expanded clones.

j_gene: TRBJ2-1; v_gene: TRBV7-3; abundance: NA; d_gene: NA; CDR3aa: CASSLGVGEQFF; CDR3nt: TGTGCCAGCAGCTTGGGGGTCGGTGAGCAGTTCTTC
j_gene: TRBJ2-1; v_gene: TRBV20-1; abundance: NA; d_gene: NA; CDR3aa: CSAKGVRGQFF; CDR3nt: TGCAGTGCTAAAGGGGTTCGGGGGCAGTTCTTC
j_gene: TRBJ1-1; v_gene: TRBV29-1; abundance: NA; d_gene: NA; CDR3aa: CSVEGRVSTEAFF; CDR3nt: TGCAGCGTTGAAGGCAGGGTAAGCACTGAAGCTTTCTTT
j_gene: TRBJ2-3; v_gene: TRBV30; abundance: NA; d_gene: TRBD2; CDR3aa: CATSAGNGGTQYF; CDR3nt: TGTGCCACCTCAGCGGGGAATGGGGGTACGCAGTATTTT
j_gene: TRBJ1-5; v_gene: TRBV7-8; abundance: NA; d_gene: TRBD1; CDR3aa: CASSFNTGGNQPQHF; CDR3nt: TGTGCCAGCAGCTTCAACACAGGGGGCAATCAGCCCCAGCATTTT
j_gene: TRBJ2-7; v_gene: TRBV6-1; abundance: many; d_gene: NA; CDR3aa: CASKDSRYEQYF; CDR3nt: TGTGCCAGCAAGGACAGTAGATACGAGCAGTACTTC
j_gene: TRBJ2-5; v_gene: TRBV18; abundance: NA; d_gene: NA; CDR3aa: CASSPPAPSKETQYF; CDR3nt: TGTGCCAGCTCACCACCGGCTCCCTCAAAAGAGACCCAGTACTTC
j_gene: TRBJ2-2; v_gene: TRBV9; abundance: NA; d_gene: TRBD1; CDR3aa: CASSVKNRGVGELFF; CDR3nt: TGTGCCAGCAGCGTAAAAAACAGGGGTGTCGGGGAGCTGTTTTTT
j_gene: TRBJ2-3; v_gene: TRBV29-1; abundance: few; d_gene: NA; CDR3aa: CSVEGPLTDTQYF; CDR3nt: TGCAGCGTTGAAGGCCCCTTAACAGATACGCAGTATTTT
j_gene: TRBJ2-3; v_gene: TRBV4-1; abundance: many; d_gene: NA; CDR3aa: CASSRDRGGTDTQYF; CDR3nt: TGCGCCAGCAGCCGAGACAGGGGAGGGACAGATACGCAGTATTTT
j_gene: TRBJ2-1; v_gene: TRBV14; abundance: NA; d_gene: NA; CDR3aa: CASSQGSRTDNEQFF; CDR3nt: TGTGCCAGCAGCCAAGGGTCCCGGACAGACAATGAGCAGTTCTTC
j_gene: TRBJ2-5; v_gene: TRBV30; abundance: NA; d_gene: TRBD1; CDR3aa: CAWSTTGWETQYF; CDR3nt: TGTGCCTGGAGTACGACAGGGTGGGAGACCCAGTACTTC
j_gene: TRBJ1-1; v_gene: TRBV29-1; abundance: NA; d_gene: NA; CDR3aa: CSVRVSPAEAFF; CDR3nt: TGCAGCGTTCGGGTTAGTCCGGCTGAAGCTTTCTTT
j_gene: TRBJ2-7; v_gene: TRBV29-1; abundance: NA; d_gene: TRBD2; CDR3aa: CSVEGGRESSYEQYF; CDR3nt: TGCAGCGTTGAAGGAGGGCGGGAGAGCTCCTACGAGCAGTACTTC
j_gene: TRBJ2-7; v_gene: TRBV2; abundance: NA; d_gene: NA; CDR3aa: CASSEFGEGEQYF; CDR3nt: TGTGCCAGCAGTGAATTTGGAGAGGGCGAGCAGTACTTC
j_gene: TRBJ1-1; v_gene: TRBV30; abundance: NA; d_gene: NA; CDR3aa: CAWSAWGGPVVTEAFF; CDR3nt: TGTGCCTGGAGTGCATGGGGGGGCCCGGTCGTGACTGAAGCTTTCTTT
j_gene: TRBJ2-3; v_gene: TRBV2; abundance: NA; d_gene: TRBD2; CDR3aa: CASSPRTSSTDTQYF; CDR3nt: TGTGCCAGCAGCCCTCGGACTAGCAGCACAGATACGCAGTATTTT
j_gene: TRBJ2-1; v_gene: TRBV11-2; abundance: once; d_gene: NA; CDR3aa: CASSRTPHEQFF; CDR3nt: TGTGCCAGCAGCCGGACTCCTCATGAGCAGTTCTTC
j_gene: TRBJ2-7; v_gene: TRBV2; abundance: few; d_gene: NA; CDR3aa: CASSASGPQGEQYF; CDR3nt: TGTGCCAGCAGTGCTTCGGGACCCCAGGGAGAGCAGTACTTC
j_gene: TRBJ2-1; v_gene: TRBV4-3; abundance: NA; d_gene: NA; CDR3aa: CASSQDPRHNEQFF; CDR3nt: TGCGCCAGCAGCCAAGACCCTAGGCACAATGAGCAGTTCTTC
j_gene: TRBJ2-5; v_gene: TRBV7-7; abundance: NA; d_gene: TRBD2; CDR3aa: CASSSGTSRFETQYF; CDR3nt: TGTGCCAGCAGCTCCGGGACTAGCCGGTTTGAGACCCAGTACTTC
j_gene: TRBJ1-2; v_gene: TRBV6-1; abundance: NA; d_gene: NA; CDR3aa: CASSEANAYGYTF; CDR3nt: TGTGCCAGCAGTGAAGCGAACGCCTATGGCTACACCTTC
j_gene: TRBJ2-5; v_gene: TRBV6-6; abundance: NA; d_gene: NA; CDR3aa: CASSYPAGETQYF; CDR3nt: TGTGCCAGCAGTTACCCGGCTGGAGAGACCCAGTACTTC
j_gene: TRBJ1-5; v_gene: TRBV5-1; abundance: NA; d_gene: TRBD1; CDR3aa: CASSVTGPTEPQHF; CDR3nt: TGCGCCAGCAGCGTGACAGGGCCGACCGAGCCCCAGCATTTT
j_gene: TRBJ2-5; v_gene: TRBV20-1; abundance: NA; d_gene: NA; CDR3aa: CSAQQETQYF; CDR3nt: TGCAGTGCCCAGCAAGAGACCCAGTACTTC
j_gene: TRBJ1-1; v_gene: TRBV5-4; abundance: NA; d_gene: TRBD1; CDR3aa: CASSSGTGYTTEAFF; CDR3nt: TGTGCCAGCAGCTCCGGGACAGGGTATACCACTGAAGCTTTCTTT
j_gene: TRBJ2-4; v_gene: TRBV6-1; abundance: NA; d_gene: NA; CDR3aa: CASSEQLVQYF; CDR3nt: TGTGCCAGCAGTGAACAGTTAGTTCAGTACTTC
j_gene: TRBJ2-2; v_gene: TRBV7-3; abundance: NA; d_gene: NA; CDR3aa: CASSLGDRRSGELFF; CDR3nt: TGTGCCAGCAGCTTAGGGGACCGTCGTTCCGGGGAGCTGTTTTTT
j_gene: TRBJ1-4; v_gene: TRBV30; abundance: NA; d_gene: TRBD1; CDR3aa: CAWAGTGEEKLFF; CDR3nt: TGTGCCTGGGCCGGGACAGGGGAAGAAAAACTGTTTTTT
j_gene: TRBJ1-5; v_gene: TRBV10-3; abundance: NA; d_gene: NA; CDR3aa: CAISGDLNQPQHF; CDR3nt: TGTGCCATCAGTGGGGACCTAAATCAGCCCCAGCATTTT
j_gene: TRBJ2-3; v_gene: TRBV11-2; abundance: NA; d_gene: NA; CDR3aa: CASSKGHPTDTQYF; CDR3nt: TGTGCCAGCAGCAAAGGACATCCCACAGATACGCAGTATTTT
j_gene: TRBJ1-2; v_gene: TRBV30; abundance: NA; d_gene: NA; CDR3aa: CAWKVDSDNYGYTF; CDR3nt: TGTGCCTGGAAAGTGGACAGCGATAACTATGGCTACACCTTC
j_gene: TRBJ2-2; v_gene: TRBV19; abundance: NA; d_gene: NA; CDR3aa: CASSINSLNTGELFF; CDR3nt: TGTGCCAGTAGTATAAACAGTCTGAACACCGGGGAGCTGTTTTTT
j_gene: TRBJ1-2; v_gene: TRBV30; abundance: NA; d_gene: TRBD1; CDR3aa: CAWSHRGPYGYTF; CDR3nt: TGTGCCTGGAGTCACAGGGGACCTTATGGCTACACCTTC
j_gene: TRBJ1-1; v_gene: TRBV29-1; abundance: NA; d_gene: NA; CDR3aa: CSVEVGASTEAFF; CDR3nt: TGCAGCGTTGAAGTCGGCGCGTCCACTGAAGCTTTCTTT
j_gene: TRBJ2-7; v_gene: TRBV6-5; abundance: NA; d_gene: NA; CDR3aa: CASSYAGEQYF; CDR3nt: TGTGCCAGCAGTTACGCCGGCGAGCAGTACTTC
j_gene: TRBJ1-1; v_gene: TRBV5-1; abundance: NA; d_gene: TRBD1; CDR3aa: CASSSNPGGTEAFF; CDR3nt: TGCGCCAGCAGCTCGAACCCAGGGGGCACTGAAGCTTTCTTT
j_gene: TRBJ1-5; v_gene: TRBV4-1; abundance: NA; d_gene: NA; CDR3aa: CASSQEGGSGNQPQHF; CDR3nt: TGCGCCAGCAGCCAAGAGGGTGGTTCGGGCAATCAGCCCCAGCATTTT
j_gene: TRBJ1-2; v_gene: TRBV4-2; abundance: NA; d_gene: NA; CDR3aa: CASSQDPGADYGYTF; CDR3nt: TGTGCCAGCAGCCAAGATCCAGGGGCTGACTATGGCTACACCTTC
j_gene: TRBJ2-3; v_gene: TRBV2; abundance: few; d_gene: NA; CDR3aa: CASSPTSDTQYF; CDR3nt: TGTGCCAGCAGCCCTACTAGCGATACGCAGTATTTT
j_gene: TRBJ2-3; v_gene: TRBV29-1; abundance: few; d_gene: TRBD1; CDR3aa: CSGGQMNTDTQYF; CDR3nt: TGCAGCGGGGGACAGATGAACACAGATACGCAGTATTTT
j_gene: TRBJ2-3; v_gene: TRBV29-1; abundance: few; d_gene: TRBD1; CDR3aa: CSCDRGADTQYF; CDR3nt: TGCAGCTGTGACAGGGGTGCAGATACGCAGTATTTT
j_gene: TRBJ2-1; v_gene: TRBV7-3; abundance: once; d_gene: NA; CDR3aa: CASSLVGGISYNEQFF; CDR3nt: TGTGCCAGCAGCTTAGTCGGGGGAATCTCCTACAATGAGCAGTTCTTC
j_gene: TRBJ2-7; v_gene: TRBV30; abundance: NA; d_gene: NA; CDR3aa: CAWRKGINTYEQYF; CDR3nt: TGTGCCTGGAGAAAGGGGATAAATACCTACGAGCAGTACTTC
j_gene: TRBJ2-6; v_gene: TRBV5-1; abundance: NA; d_gene: TRBD1; CDR3aa: CASSTRQGVVGANVLTF; CDR3nt: TGCGCCAGCAGCACCCGACAGGGTGTGGTGGGGGCCAACGTCCTGACTTTC